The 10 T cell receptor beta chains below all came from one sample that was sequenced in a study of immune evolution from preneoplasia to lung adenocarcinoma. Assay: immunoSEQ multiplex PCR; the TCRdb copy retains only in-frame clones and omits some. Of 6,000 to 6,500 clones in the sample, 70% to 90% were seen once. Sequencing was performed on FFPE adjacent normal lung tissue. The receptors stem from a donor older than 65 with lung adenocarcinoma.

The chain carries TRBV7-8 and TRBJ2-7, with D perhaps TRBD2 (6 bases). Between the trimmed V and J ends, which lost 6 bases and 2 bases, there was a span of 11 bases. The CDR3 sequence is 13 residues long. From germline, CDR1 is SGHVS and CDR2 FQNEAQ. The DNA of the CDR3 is TGTGCCAGCAGATCCCCGGGGGCCTACGAGCAGTACTTC. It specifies CASRSPGAYEQYF.

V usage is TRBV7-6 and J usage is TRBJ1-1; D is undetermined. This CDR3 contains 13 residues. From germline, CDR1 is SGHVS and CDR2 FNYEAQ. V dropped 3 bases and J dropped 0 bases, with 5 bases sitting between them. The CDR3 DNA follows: TGTGCCAGCAGCTTCAATTTGAACACTGAAGCTTTCTTT. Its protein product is CASSFNLNTEAFF.

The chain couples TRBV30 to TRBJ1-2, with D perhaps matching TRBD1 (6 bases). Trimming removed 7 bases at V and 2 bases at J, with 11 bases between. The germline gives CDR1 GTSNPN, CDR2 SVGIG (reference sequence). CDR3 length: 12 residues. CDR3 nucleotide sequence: TGTGCCTCCCAGGGGCTGAACTATGGCTACACCTTC. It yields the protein CASQGLNYGYTF. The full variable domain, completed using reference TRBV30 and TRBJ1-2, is SQTIHQWPATLVQPVGSPLSLECTVEGTSNPNLYWYRQAAGRGLQLLFYSVGIGQISSEVPQNLSASRPQDRQFILSSKKLLLSDSGFYLCASQGLNYGYTFGSGTRLTVV.

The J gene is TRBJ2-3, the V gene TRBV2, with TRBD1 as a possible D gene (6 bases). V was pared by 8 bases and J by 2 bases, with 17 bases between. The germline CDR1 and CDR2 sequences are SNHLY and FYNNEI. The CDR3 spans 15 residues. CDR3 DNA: TGTGCCAGCCAGAGCAGGGGATACAACACAGATACGCAGTATTTT. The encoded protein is CASQSRGYNTDTQYF.

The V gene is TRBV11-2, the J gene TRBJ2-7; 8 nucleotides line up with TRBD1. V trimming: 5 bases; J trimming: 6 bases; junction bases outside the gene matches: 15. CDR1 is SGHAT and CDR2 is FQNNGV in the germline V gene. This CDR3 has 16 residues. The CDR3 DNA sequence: TGTGCCAGCAGCAAGGGGGTGGGCAGGGGGCGCGCCGAGCAGTACTTC. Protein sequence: CASSKGVGRGRAEQYF.

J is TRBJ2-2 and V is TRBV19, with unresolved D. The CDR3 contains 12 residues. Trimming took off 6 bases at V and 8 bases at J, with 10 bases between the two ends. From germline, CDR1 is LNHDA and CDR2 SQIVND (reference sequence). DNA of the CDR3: TGTGCCAGTAGATTGAGTGTGGGGGAGCTGTTTTTT. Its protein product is CASRLSVGELFF.

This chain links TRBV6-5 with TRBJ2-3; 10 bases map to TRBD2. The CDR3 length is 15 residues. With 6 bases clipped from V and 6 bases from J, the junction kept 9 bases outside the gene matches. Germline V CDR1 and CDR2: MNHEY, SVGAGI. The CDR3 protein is CASSYSGRASDTQYF. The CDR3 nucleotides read TGTGCCAGCAGCTACAGCGGGAGGGCCTCGGATACGCAGTATTTT.

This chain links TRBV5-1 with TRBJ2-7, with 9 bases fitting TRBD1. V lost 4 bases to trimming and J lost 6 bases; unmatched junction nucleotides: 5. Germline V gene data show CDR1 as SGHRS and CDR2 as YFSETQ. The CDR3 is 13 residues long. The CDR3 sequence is CASSPGTGPEQYF. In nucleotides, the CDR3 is TGCGCCAGCAGCCCCGGGACAGGGCCCGAGCAGTACTTC.

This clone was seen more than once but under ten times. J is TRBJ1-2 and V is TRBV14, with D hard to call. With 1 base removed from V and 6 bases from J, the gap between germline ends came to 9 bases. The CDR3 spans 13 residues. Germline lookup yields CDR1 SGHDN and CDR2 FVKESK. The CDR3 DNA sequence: TGTGCCAGCAGCCAAGCGGCAGTCAATGGCTACACCTTC. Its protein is CASSQAAVNGYTF. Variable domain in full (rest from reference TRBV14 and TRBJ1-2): EAGVTQFPSHSVIEKGQTVTLRCDPISGHDNLYWYRRVMGKEIKFLLHFVKESKQDESGMPNNRFLAERTGGTYSTLKVQPAELEDSGVYFCASSQAAVNGYTFGSGTRLTVV.

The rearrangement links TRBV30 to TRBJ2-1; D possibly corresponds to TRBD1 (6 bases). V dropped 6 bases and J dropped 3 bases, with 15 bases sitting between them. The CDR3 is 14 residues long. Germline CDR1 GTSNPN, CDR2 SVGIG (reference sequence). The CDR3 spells CACWYAGVYNEQFF. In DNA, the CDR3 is TGTGCCTGCTGGTACGCAGGGGTCTACAATGAGCAGTTCTTC.